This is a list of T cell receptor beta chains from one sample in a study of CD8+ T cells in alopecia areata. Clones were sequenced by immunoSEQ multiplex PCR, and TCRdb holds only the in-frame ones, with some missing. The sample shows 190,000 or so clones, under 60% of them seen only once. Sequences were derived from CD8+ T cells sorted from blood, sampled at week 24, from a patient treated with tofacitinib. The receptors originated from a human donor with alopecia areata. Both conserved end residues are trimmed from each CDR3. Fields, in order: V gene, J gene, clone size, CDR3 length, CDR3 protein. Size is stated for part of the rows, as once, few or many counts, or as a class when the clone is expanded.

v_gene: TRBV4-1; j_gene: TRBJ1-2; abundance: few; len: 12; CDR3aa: ASSSRLTRGGYT
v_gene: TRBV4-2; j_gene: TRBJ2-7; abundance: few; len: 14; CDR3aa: ASSQDPASPHYEQY
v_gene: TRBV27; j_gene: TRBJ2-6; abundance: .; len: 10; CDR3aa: ASSAGANVLT
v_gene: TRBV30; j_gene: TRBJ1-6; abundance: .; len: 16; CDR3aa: AWTRGRSGTGVRSPLH
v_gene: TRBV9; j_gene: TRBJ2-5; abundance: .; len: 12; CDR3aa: ASSPQVRQETQY
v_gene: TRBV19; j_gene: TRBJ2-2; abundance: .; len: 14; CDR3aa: ASTYGGTGAVGELF
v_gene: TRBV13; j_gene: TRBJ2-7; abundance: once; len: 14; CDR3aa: ASSPGVVGRAYEQY
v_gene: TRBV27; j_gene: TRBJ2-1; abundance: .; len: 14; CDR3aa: ASSNERGGQWNEQF
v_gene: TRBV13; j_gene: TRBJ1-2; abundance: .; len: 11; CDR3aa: ASRGTGGGGYT
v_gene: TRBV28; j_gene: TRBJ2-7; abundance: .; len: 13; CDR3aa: ASSSADRGGYEQY
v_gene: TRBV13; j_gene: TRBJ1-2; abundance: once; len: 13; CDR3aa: ASSLSARGGYGYT
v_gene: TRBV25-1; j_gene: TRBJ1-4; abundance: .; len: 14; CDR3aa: ASSEYLQGLGEKLF
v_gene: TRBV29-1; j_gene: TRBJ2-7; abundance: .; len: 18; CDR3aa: SVVGSFAAVGTESSYEQY
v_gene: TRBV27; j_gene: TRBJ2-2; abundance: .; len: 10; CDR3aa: ASSPPAGELF
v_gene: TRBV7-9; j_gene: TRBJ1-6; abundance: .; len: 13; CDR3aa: ASSGTGAGNSPLH
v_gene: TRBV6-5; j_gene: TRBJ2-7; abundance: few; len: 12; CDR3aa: ASSYKGGPYEQY
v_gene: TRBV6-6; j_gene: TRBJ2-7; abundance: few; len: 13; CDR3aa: ASSSSLGTGDEQY
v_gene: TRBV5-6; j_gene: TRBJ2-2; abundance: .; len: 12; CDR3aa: ASSTASLAGELF
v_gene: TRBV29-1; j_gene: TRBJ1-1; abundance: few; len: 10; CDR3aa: SVDTGSTEAF
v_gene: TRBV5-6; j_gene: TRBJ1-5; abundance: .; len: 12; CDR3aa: ASSLDGNYQPQH
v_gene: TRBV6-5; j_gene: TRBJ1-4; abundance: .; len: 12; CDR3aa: ASRLHSTNEKLF
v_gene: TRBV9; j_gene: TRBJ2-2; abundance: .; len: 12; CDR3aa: ASSQALGTGELF
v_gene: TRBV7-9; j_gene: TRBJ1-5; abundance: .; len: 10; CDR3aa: ASSLADRPQH
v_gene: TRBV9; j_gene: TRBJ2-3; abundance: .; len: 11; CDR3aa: ASSVEDLYTQY
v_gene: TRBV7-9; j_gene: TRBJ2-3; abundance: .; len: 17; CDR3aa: ASSLADRFDRANTDTQY
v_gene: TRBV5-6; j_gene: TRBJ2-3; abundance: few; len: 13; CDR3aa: ASSFGQGEADTQY
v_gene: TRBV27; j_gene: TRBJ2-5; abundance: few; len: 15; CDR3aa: ASSLKGPGRLQETQY
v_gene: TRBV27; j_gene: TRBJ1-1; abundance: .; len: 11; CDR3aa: ASSLLQNTEAF
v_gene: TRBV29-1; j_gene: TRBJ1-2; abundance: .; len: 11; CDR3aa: SVPTGTNYGYT
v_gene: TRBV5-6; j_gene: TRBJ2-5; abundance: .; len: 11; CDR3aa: ASSLLAQETQY
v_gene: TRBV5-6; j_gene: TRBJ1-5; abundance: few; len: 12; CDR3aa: ASSFGTGPSPQH
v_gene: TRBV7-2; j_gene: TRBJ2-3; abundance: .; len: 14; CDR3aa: ASSLTSGPGTDTQY
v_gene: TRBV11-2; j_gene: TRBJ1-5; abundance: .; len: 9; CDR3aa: ASSSGGAQH
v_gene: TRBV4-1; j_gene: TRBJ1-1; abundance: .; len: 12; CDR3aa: ASSQPTGNTEAF
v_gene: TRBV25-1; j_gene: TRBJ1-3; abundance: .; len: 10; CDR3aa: ASMHRVGAIY
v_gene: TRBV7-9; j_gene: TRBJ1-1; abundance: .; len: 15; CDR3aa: ASSLGNQGGKNTEAF
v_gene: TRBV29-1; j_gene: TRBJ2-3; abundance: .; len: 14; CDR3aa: SVGTDRGRSTDTQY
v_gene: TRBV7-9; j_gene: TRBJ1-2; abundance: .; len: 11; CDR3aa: ASSLTGFYGYT
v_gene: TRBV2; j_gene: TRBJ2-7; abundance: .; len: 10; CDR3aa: ASRGSSYEQY
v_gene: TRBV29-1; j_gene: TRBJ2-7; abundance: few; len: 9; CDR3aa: SVVDPYEQY
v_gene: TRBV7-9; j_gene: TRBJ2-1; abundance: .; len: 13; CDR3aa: ASSLRGTRMDEQF
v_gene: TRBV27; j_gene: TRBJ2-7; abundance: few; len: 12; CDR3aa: ASSVTGNGYEQY
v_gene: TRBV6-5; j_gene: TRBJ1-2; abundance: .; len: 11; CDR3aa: ASSLGQGTGYT
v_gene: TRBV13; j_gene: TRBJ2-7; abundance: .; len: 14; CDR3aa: ASSLPTSSSSYEQY
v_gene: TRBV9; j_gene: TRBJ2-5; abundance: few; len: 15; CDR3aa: ASSVVGTSGNQETQY
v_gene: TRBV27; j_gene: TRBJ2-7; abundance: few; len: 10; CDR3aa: ASSSLGYEQY
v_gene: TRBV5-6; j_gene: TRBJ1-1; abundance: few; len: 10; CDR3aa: ASSLGRAEAF
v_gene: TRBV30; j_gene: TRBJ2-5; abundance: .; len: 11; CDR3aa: AWSVWGWETQY
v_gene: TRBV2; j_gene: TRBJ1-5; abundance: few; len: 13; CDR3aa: ASSPSGTPYQPQH
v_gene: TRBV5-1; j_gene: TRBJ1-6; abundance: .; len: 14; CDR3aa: ASSSDKDLGNSPLH
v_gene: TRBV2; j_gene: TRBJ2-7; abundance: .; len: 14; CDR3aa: ASSEIGDTTLYEQY
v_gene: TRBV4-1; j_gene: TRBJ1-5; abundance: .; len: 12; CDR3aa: ASSYRQSNQPQH
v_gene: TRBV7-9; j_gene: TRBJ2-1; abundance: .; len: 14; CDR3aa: ASSPSGPSEGNEQF
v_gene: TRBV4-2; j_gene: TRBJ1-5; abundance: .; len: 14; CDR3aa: ASSQDNNREHQPQH